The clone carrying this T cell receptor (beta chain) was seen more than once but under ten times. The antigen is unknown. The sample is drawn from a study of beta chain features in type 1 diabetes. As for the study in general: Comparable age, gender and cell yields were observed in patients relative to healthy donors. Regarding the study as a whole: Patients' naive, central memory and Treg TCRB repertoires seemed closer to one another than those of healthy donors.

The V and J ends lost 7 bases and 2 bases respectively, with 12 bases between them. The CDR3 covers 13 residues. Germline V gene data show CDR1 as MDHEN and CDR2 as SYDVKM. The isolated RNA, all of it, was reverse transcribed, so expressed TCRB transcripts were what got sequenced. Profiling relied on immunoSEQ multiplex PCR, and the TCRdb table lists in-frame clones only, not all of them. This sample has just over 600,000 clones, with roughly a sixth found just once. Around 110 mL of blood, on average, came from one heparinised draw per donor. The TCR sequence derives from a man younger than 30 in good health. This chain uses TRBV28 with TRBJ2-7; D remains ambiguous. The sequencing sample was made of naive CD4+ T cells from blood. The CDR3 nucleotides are TGTGCCAGCATCGGGCCTCCAGCCTACGAGCAGTACTTC. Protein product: CASIGPPAYEQYF.